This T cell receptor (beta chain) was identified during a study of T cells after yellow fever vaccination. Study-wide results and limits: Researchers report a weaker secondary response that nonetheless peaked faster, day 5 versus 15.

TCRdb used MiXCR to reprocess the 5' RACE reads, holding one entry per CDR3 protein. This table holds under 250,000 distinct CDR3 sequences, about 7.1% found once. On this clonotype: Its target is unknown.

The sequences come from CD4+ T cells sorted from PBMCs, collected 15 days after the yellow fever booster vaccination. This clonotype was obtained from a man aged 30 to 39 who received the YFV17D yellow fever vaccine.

CDR3 DNA sequence: TGTGCCAGCAGCCCCGGCCAACTAGCGGGGGTCCAAGAGACCCAGTACTTC. Translation: CASSPGQLAGVQETQYF. The gene calls are TRBV11-3 and TRBJ2-5, with TRBD2 identical over 11 bases. This CDR3 spans 17 amino acids. The junction had 9 bases not matched to a gene; V was cut back by 5 bases and J by 1 base. CDR1 is SGHNT, CDR2 YENEEA, per germline.